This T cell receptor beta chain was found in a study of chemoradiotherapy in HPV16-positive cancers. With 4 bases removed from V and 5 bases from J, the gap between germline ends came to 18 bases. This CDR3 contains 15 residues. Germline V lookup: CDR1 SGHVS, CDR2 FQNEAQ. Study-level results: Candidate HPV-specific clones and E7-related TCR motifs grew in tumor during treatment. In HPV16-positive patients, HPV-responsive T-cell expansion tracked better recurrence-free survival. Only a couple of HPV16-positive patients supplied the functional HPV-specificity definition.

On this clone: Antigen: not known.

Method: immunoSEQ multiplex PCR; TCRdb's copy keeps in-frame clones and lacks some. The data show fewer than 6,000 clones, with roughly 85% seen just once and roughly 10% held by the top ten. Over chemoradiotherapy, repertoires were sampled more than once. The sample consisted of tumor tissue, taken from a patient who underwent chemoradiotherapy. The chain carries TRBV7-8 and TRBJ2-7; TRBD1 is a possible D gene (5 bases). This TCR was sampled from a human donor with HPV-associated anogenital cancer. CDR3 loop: CASSSPGQGGHEQYF. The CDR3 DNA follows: TGTGCCAGCAGCTCCCCCGGGCAGGGCGGCCACGAGCAGTACTTC.